These T cell receptor beta chains were read from a single sample in a study of shared clonotypes between healthy human individuals. Repertoires were generated with immunoSEQ multiplex PCR, while TCRdb's copy carries only in-frame clones and drops some. Among 500,000 to 650,000 clones, roughly four fifths were seen once, and the ten largest hold 12%. Sequenced sample: PBMCs. These receptor sequences come from a woman in her thirties or forties in good health. Some clones in this sample may be carry-over from other donors' samples. The CDR3 runs from the conserved cysteine through the conserved F or W. Fields, in order: V gene, CDR3 length, D gene, clone size, J gene, CDR3 protein, CDR3 DNA. D genes are given only for firm matches. Expanded clones are given a class, and other clones once, few, many or no size at all.

>TRBV25-1|14|NA|NA|TRBJ1-6
CASNESEGRSPLHF
TGTGCCAGCAACGAATCGGAGGGGCGGTCACCCCTCCACTTT
>TRBV18|15|NA|few|TRBJ1-1
CASSLLRGVDTEAFF
TGTGCCAGCTCACTTCTCAGGGGAGTGGACACTGAAGCTTTCTTT
>TRBV28|13|NA|NA|TRBJ1-2
CASSLGSTYGYTF
TGTGCCAGCAGTTTAGGCTCCACCTATGGCTACACCTTC
>TRBV6-5|13|NA|once|TRBJ2-7
CASSYSSENEQYF
TGTGCCAGCAGTTACTCCTCGGAGAACGAGCAGTACTTC
>TRBV5-5|16|TRBD2|NA|TRBJ2-1
CASSLGLAGSYNEQFF
TGTGCCAGCAGCTTAGGTCTAGCGGGGTCCTACAATGAGCAGTTCTTC
>TRBV14|13|TRBD2|NA|TRBJ2-1
CASSQESGRQQFF
TGTGCCAGCAGCCAAGAGAGCGGGAGGCAACAGTTCTTC
>TRBV4-1|14|NA|NA|TRBJ2-5
CAGSQARRQETQYF
TGCGCCGGCAGCCAAGCTCGGCGGCAAGAGACCCAGTACTTC
>TRBV29-1|15|NA|NA|TRBJ2-6
CSVQDWESGANVLTF
TGCAGCGTTCAGGATTGGGAGTCTGGGGCCAACGTCCTGACTTTC
>TRBV6-1|11|NA|NA|TRBJ2-7
CASRLDYEQYF
TGTGCCAGCAGACTAGACTACGAGCAGTACTTC
>TRBV7-7|13|NA|NA|TRBJ2-5
CASSTNQPGTQYF
TGTGCTAGCAGCACCAACCAGCCCGGGACCCAGTACTTC
>TRBV18|14|NA|NA|TRBJ1-1
CASSPGGMNTEAFF
TGTGCCAGCTCACCCGGGGGGATGAACACTGAAGCTTTCTTT
>TRBV10-2|13|NA|NA|TRBJ2-3
CASSEKGRDTQYF
TGCGCCAGCAGTGAGAAGGGACGGGATACGCAGTATTTT
>TRBV9|15|NA|few|TRBJ1-1
CASSPRTNLNTEAFF
TGTGCCAGCAGCCCCCGGACCAATCTGAACACTGAAGCTTTCTTT
>TRBV28|15|TRBD1|NA|TRBJ2-7
CASSSPGDRHDEQYF
TGTGCCAGCAGTTCCCCAGGGGACAGGCATGACGAGCAGTACTTC
>TRBV4-1|20|TRBD1|NA|TRBJ2-6
CASSQDMWRQGMAGANVLTF
TGCGCCAGCAGCCAAGATATGTGGAGACAGGGGATGGCTGGGGCCAACGTCCTGACTTTC
>TRBV7-8|18|TRBD2|NA|TRBJ2-3
CASSLFARLAGLTDTQYF
TGTGCCAGCAGCTTATTTGCCCGACTAGCGGGGCTCACAGATACGCAGTATTTT
>TRBV5-4|13|NA|once|TRBJ2-7
CASSLTGSTEQYF
TGTGCCAGCAGCTTGACAGGCTCTACCGAGCAGTACTTC
>TRBV28|13|NA|NA|TRBJ2-7
CASKEAGLHEQYF
TGTGCCAGCAAGGAGGCGGGCCTACACGAGCAGTACTTC
>TRBV30|14|TRBD2|NA|TRBJ2-1
CAWTSGGQSNEQFF
TGTGCCTGGACTAGCGGGGGTCAAAGCAATGAGCAGTTCTTC
>TRBV29-1|14|TRBD2|NA|TRBJ2-3
CSVEASGMKDTQYF
TGCAGCGTTGAGGCTAGCGGGATGAAGGATACGCAGTATTTT
>TRBV6-6|15|NA|NA|TRBJ1-4
CASSYGRGGSEKLFF
TGTGCCAGCAGCTACGGACGTGGAGGTTCTGAAAAACTGTTTTTT
>TRBV23-1|15|NA|NA|TRBJ2-7
CASSHPSWSSYEQYF
TGCGCCAGCAGTCATCCGAGCTGGTCCTCCTACGAGCAGTACTTC
>TRBV7-9|14|TRBD1|once|TRBJ1-4
CASSSGQGAEKLFF
TGTGCCAGCAGCTCGGGACAGGGGGCCGAAAAACTGTTTTTT
>TRBV19|14|NA|NA|TRBJ2-2
CASCEGPNTGELFF
TGTGCCAGTTGTGAGGGACCGAACACCGGGGAGCTGTTTTTT
>TRBV6-6|13|NA|NA|TRBJ1-2
CASSGAGPWGYTF
TGTGCCAGCAGTGGGGCGGGGCCTTGGGGCTACACCTTC
>TRBV6-1|13|NA|NA|TRBJ1-2
CASRQDGNYGYTF
TGTGCCAGCAGGCAGGACGGGAACTATGGCTACACCTTC
>TRBV18|15|NA|NA|TRBJ1-1
CASSYYPGGDTEAFF
TGTGCCAGCTCATACTACCCGGGGGGGGACACTGAAGCTTTCTTT
>TRBV28|12|NA|once|TRBJ1-2
CASSNNPYGYTF
TGTGCCAGCAGTAACAACCCCTATGGCTACACCTTC
>TRBV29-1|13|NA|NA|TRBJ1-1
CSVEGQVNTEAFF
TGCAGCGTTGAGGGCCAAGTGAACACTGAAGCTTTCTTT
>TRBV6-6|12|NA|NA|TRBJ2-5
CASKPPGETQYF
TGTGCCAGCAAACCTCCTGGGGAGACCCAGTACTTC